This T cell receptor (beta chain) emerged from a study of shared clonotypes between healthy human individuals. The study, taken as a whole, reports: Naive CD4 clonotypes were shared across a handful of donors at about 5%.

Each replicate PCR on the sorted subsets used roughly 210 ng DNA (around 30,000 T cell genomes). Some clones are missing from TCRdb's copy, which holds only in-frame ones; the method was immunoSEQ multiplex PCR. The repertoire holds 2 million to 2.5 million clones, with 80% to 95% as singletons. With respect to this clone: Its antigen is unknown.

This CDR3 region has 13 residues. Germline CDR1 and CDR2: MNHNS and SASEGT. The germline V and J ends were trimmed by 7 bases and 4 bases, with 13 bases remaining between them. This sequence joins TRBV6-1 and TRBJ1-2; D is possibly TRBD1 (5 bases). The sequencing sample was made of naive CD4+ T cells from PBMCs. The subset here: CD45RA+ positively selected. This receptor was identified in a man younger than 35 in good health. Some clones in this sample may be carry-over from other donors' samples. DNA for the CDR3: TGTGCCAGCAATTTCCAGGGTATCTATGGCTACACCTTC. Its protein product is CASNFQGIYGYTF.